The 22 T cell receptor beta chains below all came from one sample that was sequenced in a study of blood T cell repertoires in COVID-19 (TCRdb year 2020). Receptor libraries were prepared by the immunoSEQ multiplex PCR assay. TCRdb carries this immuneACCESS record with in-frame sequences only. Its versions omit some clonotypes, under half of them owing to an unresolved V gene in the studies checked, with the rest unexplained. The sample yields about 220,000 clones; 65% to 85% were counted once. The ten largest account for around 3% of the sample. The sample was peripheral blood. Receptors originate from a woman aged 30 to 39 who had recovered from COVID-19.

The genes are TRBV5-1 and TRBJ1-1; D remains unclear. The V end lost 0 bases, the J end lost 0 bases, and 9 bases lay between the germline ends. The CDR3 spans 15 residues. Germline V lookup: CDR1 SGHRS, CDR2 YFSETQ. The CDR3 bases are TGCGCCAGCAGCTTGGACCCCGCGATGAACACTGAAGCTTTCTTT. Residues: CASSLDPAMNTEAFF.

This clone is a singleton in its sample. CDR3 region: CASRTGAGYSPLHF. CDR3 nucleotides: TGTGCCAGCAGGACAGGGGCAGGGTATTCACCCCTCCACTTT. The chain carries TRBV27 and TRBJ1-6; 8 nucleotides line up with TRBD1. J lost 8 bases, V lost 6 bases, and 6 bases had no gene match. This CDR3 spans 14 amino acids. Germline CDR1 and CDR2: MNHEY and SMNVEV (reference sequence).

The chain uses TRBV28 and TRBJ1-2, with TRBD1 identical over 9 bases. J lost 4 bases, V lost 4 bases, and 10 bases had no gene match. The germline gives CDR1 MDHEN, CDR2 SYDVKM. The CDR3 consists of 16 residues. As DNA, the CDR3 is TGTGCCAGCAGTTCCCCCGGGACAGGGAATTTCTATGGCTACACCTTC. Translation gives CASSSPGTGNFYGYTF.

For this clone: The same CDR3 is also encoded by other DNA sequences in this sample. V usage is TRBV19 and J usage is TRBJ1-2, with a possible D match to TRBD1 (5 bases). This CDR3 has 12 residues. Between the trimmed V and J ends, which lost 8 bases and 3 bases, there was a span of 10 bases. Germline V gene lookup returns CDR1 LNHDA and CDR2 SQIVND (reference sequence). CDR3 loop: CASSGRDYGYTF. DNA of the CDR3: TGTGCCAGTTCCGGCAGGGACTATGGCTACACCTTC.

The chain carries TRBV30 and TRBJ2-3; 7 positions agree with TRBD2. V lost 4 bases and J lost 9; bases outside the gene matches: 10. This CDR3 is 13 amino acids long. Looked up from germline, CDR1 is GTSNPN and CDR2 is SVGIG (reference sequence). As DNA, the CDR3 is TGTGCCTGGACCCACGGGGGAGGGTCGACGCAGTATTTT. This gives the protein CAWTHGGGSTQYF.

The gene calls are TRBV19 and TRBJ1-4; no clear D. V lost 8 bases and J lost 3, with 10 bases in between. CDR1 LNHDA and CDR2 SQIVND come from the germline V gene (reference sequence). CDR3 length equals 13 residues. CDR3 residues: CASLHHSNEKLFF. DNA for the CDR3: TGTGCCAGTCTTCATCACTCTAATGAAAAACTGTTTTTT.

The rearrangement joins TRBV2 to TRBJ2-1, with TRBD2 identical over 11 bases. Germline loops: CDR1 SNHLY, CDR2 FYNNEI. The CDR3 loop spans 14 amino acids. V was pared by 6 bases and J by 7 bases, with 5 bases of the junction left unmatched. This CDR3 is CASRPGLAENEQFF. In DNA, the CDR3 is TGTGCCAGCAGGCCGGGACTAGCGGAGAATGAGCAGTTCTTC.

The chain uses TRBV6-5 and TRBJ2-7, with 10 positions matching TRBD2. The CDR3 runs to 16 residues. V lost 4 bases, J lost 5 bases, and 11 bases stayed unmatched. Germline assignment: CDR1 MNHEY and CDR2 SVGAGI. Here the CDR3 DNA reads TGTGCCAGCAGTTCCCCGGCAGCGGGAGGGCTAAACGAGCAGTACTTC. Encoded protein: CASSSPAAGGLNEQYF.

The V call is TRBV12-2, the J call TRBJ2-3; TRBD2 reflects the table's D call only, with no check against the DNA. TRBV12-2 is a known pseudogene. This CDR3 spans 18 amino acids. The CDR3 sequence: CASRLMVTSGSGVDTQYF. The CDR3 region has the DNA TGTGCAAGTCGCTTAATGGTGACTAGCGGGAGCGGGGTAGATACGCAGTATTTT.

The rearrangement joins TRBV28 to TRBJ2-7; a weak D match, TRBD2 (6 bases). CDR3 length: 15 residues. Germline CDR1 is MDHEN and CDR2 is SYDVKM. V was shortened by 5 bases and J by 0 bases, with 14 bases between the two germline ends. CDR3 bases: TGTGCCAGCAGTGTCCTCCCCGGGAGCTCCTACGAGCAGTACTTC. This gives the protein CASSVLPGSSYEQYF.

This chain connects TRBV10-3 to TRBJ2-7, with 7 bases lining up with TRBD1. The germline V gene encodes CDR1 ENHRY and CDR2 SYGVKD. J was trimmed by 3 bases and V by 4 bases; bases with no gene match: 0. The CDR3 totals 12 residues. CDR3 in amino acids: CAISGQGYEQYF. The CDR3 DNA follows: TGTGCCATCAGTGGACAGGGCTACGAGCAGTACTTC.

V is TRBV9 and J is TRBJ1-5; a possible D gene is TRBD1 (5 bases). CDR3 length equals 13 residues. Germline V gene lookup returns CDR1 SGDLS and CDR2 YYNGEE. V lost 0 bases to trimming and J lost 4 bases, with 5 bases between them. CDR3 residues: CASSVGQNQPQHF. The CDR3 DNA reads TGTGCCAGCAGCGTAGGACAGAATCAGCCCCAGCATTTT.

This chain connects TRBV2 to TRBJ2-7, with D possibly matching TRBD2 (6 bases). Between the trimmed V and J ends, which lost 8 bases and 6 bases, there was a span of 17 bases. Germline loops: CDR1 SNHLY, CDR2 FYNNEI. The CDR3 runs to 13 residues. The chain's CDR3 is CASQGQGGGEQYF. CDR3 DNA sequence: TGTGCCAGCCAAGGGCAGGGAGGAGGCGAGCAGTACTTC.

The J gene is TRBJ2-4, the V gene TRBV4-2; no firm D call. CDR1 is LGHNA and CDR2 is YNFKEQ in the germline V gene. V lost 3 bases to trimming and J lost 7 bases, with 10 bases between them. The CDR3 totals 13 residues. The CDR3 protein is CASSQNPGNIQYF. Written as DNA, the CDR3 is TGTGCCAGCAGCCAGAATCCCGGGAACATTCAGTACTTC.

The J gene is TRBJ2-7, the V gene TRBV15; possible D gene TRBD1, 5 bases. Germline lookup yields CDR1 LNHNV and CDR2 YYDKDF (reference sequence). The CDR3 contains 16 residues. With 0 bases removed from V and 7 bases from J, the gap between germline ends came to 19 bases. The CDR3 bases are TGTGCCACCAGCAGAGACCTCCTCCCGGCAGGGAAAGAGCAGTACTTC. Its translation is CATSRDLLPAGKEQYF.

The chain combines TRBV5-1 with TRBJ2-1; 8 nucleotides line up with TRBD2. This CDR3 contains 15 residues. CDR1 and CDR2 from the germline V gene are SGHRS and YFSETQ. V lost 3 bases, J lost 7 bases, and 9 bases stayed unmatched. This CDR3 reads CASSSGTSTMNEQFF. The CDR3 DNA reads TGCGCCAGCAGCTCCGGGACTAGTACGATGAATGAGCAGTTCTTC.

The chain combines TRBV10-1 with TRBJ2-7, with a tentative D call TRBD2 (6 bases). Germline V lookup: CDR1 WNHNN, CDR2 SYGVQD (reference sequence). The CDR3 runs 13 residues. Trimming cost V 1 base and J 4 bases, with 8 bases left between them. CDR3 residues: CASSELGGYEQYF. DNA of the CDR3: TGCGCCAGCAGTGAGTTAGGAGGGTACGAGCAGTACTTC.

V and J are TRBV12-3 or TRBV12-4 and TRBJ1-6; D not resolved. With 5 bases removed from V and 3 bases from J, the gap between germline ends came to 5 bases. The CDR3 length is 13 residues. The CDR3 DNA sequence: TGTGCCAGCAGTGGCAGCTATAATTCACCCCTCCACTTT. Translated, it gives CASSGSYNSPLHF.

The chain links TRBV10-3 to TRBJ2-5; maybe TRBD2 (5 bases). Germline CDR1 reads ENHRY; CDR2 reads SYGVKD. V was clipped by 4 bases and J by 2 bases, with 8 bases between them. The CDR3 covers 13 residues. The CDR3 region is CAISVTGQETQYF. DNA for the CDR3: TGTGCCATCAGTGTAACGGGGCAAGAGACCCAGTACTTC.

The chain carries TRBV10-3 and TRBJ2-7; 13 bases are a match to TRBD2. The V segment lost 2 bases and the J segment 2 bases; nucleotides outside the gene matches: 3. Germline assignment: CDR1 ENHRY and CDR2 SYGVKD. This CDR3 has 16 amino acids. The DNA for the CDR3 is TGTGCCATCAGTGAGAGGACTAGCGGGAGTACCTACGAGCAGTACTTC. Residues: CAISERTSGSTYEQYF.

J is TRBJ1-6 and V is TRBV28, with a weak D call TRBD1 (5 bases). Germline CDR1 and CDR2: MDHEN and SYDVKM. The CDR3 covers 15 residues. With 5 bases removed from V and 5 bases from J, the gap between germline ends came to 13 bases. DNA of the CDR3: TGTGCCAGCAGTCGGGGGACGGTTAATAATTCACCCCTCCACTTT. This codes for CASSRGTVNNSPLHF.

The chain uses TRBV7-9 and TRBJ1-1, with D uncertain. Germline CDR1 and CDR2: SEHNR and FQNEAQ (reference sequence). V was pared by 1 base and J by 6 bases, with 9 bases between. The CDR3 is made up of 13 amino acids. The CDR3 region has the DNA TGTGCCAGCAGCTTAGTAGAGAGGTCTGAAGCTTTCTTT. This translates into CASSLVERSEAFF.